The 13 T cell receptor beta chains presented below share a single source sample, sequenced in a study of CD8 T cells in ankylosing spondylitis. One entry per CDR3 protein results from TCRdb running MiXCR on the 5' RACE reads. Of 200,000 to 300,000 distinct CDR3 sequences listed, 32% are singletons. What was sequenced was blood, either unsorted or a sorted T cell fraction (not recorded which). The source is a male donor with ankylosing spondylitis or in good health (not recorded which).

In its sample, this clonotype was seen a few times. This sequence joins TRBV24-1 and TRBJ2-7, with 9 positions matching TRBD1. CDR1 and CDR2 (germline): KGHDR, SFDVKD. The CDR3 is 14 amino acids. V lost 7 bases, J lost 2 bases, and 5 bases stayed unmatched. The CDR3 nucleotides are TGTGCCACCAGGCGGGGACAGGGAACCTACGAGCAGTACTTC. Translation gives CATRRGQGTYEQYF.

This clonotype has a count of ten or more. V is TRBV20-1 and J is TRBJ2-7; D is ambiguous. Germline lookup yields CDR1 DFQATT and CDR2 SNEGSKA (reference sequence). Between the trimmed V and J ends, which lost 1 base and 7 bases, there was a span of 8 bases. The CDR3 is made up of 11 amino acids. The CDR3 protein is CSARVLGEQYF. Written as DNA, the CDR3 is TGCAGTGCTAGAGTTCTTGGGGAGCAGTACTTC.

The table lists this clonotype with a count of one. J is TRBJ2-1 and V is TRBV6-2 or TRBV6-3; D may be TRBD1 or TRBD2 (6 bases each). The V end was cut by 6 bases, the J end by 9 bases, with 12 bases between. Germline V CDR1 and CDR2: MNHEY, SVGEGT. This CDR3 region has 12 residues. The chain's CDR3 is CASSPGGSEQFF. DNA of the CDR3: TGTGCCAGCAGCCCCGGGGGCAGTGAGCAGTTCTTC.

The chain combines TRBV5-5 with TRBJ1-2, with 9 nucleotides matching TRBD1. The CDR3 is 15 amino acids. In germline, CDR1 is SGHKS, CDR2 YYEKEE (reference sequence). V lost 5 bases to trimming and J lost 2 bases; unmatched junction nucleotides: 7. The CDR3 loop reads CASRAGTGRNYGYTF. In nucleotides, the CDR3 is TGTGCCAGCAGAGCCGGGACAGGGAGAAACTATGGCTACACCTTC.

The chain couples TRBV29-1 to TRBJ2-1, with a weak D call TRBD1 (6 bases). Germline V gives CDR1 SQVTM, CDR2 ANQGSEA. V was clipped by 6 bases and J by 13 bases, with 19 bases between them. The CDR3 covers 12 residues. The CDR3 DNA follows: TGCAGCGTCGCCCCGGACAGCCTTCGTCAGTTCTTC. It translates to CSVAPDSLRQFF.

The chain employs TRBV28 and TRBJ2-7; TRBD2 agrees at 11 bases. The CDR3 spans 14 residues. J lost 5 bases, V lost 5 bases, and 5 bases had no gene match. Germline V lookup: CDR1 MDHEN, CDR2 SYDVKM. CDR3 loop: CASSPGTSGDEQYF. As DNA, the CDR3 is TGTGCCAGCAGTCCGGGGACTAGCGGAGACGAGCAGTACTTC.

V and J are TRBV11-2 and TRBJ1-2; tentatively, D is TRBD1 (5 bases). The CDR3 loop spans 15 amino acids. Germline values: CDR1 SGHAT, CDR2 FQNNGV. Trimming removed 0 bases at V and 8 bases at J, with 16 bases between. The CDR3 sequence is CASSLEPGGGLGYTF. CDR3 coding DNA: TGTGCCAGCAGCTTAGAGCCCGGGGGGGGACTCGGCTACACCTTC.

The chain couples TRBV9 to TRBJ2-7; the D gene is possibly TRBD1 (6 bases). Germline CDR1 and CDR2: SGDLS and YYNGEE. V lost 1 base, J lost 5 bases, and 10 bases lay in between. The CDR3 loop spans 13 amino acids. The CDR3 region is CASSVTGTNEQYF. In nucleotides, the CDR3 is TGTGCCAGCAGCGTAACAGGGACAAACGAGCAGTACTTC.

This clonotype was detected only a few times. CDR3 in DNA: TGCAGTACCAGCGGGGGGCCGGGAGATACGCAGTATTTT. Its translation is CSTSGGPGDTQYF. V gene TRBV20-1 combines with J gene TRBJ2-3, with 9 bases that match TRBD2. The CDR3 loop spans 13 amino acids. After removal of 8 bases from V and 5 bases from J, the junction contained 8 bases not matched to a gene. Germline lookup yields CDR1 DFQATT and CDR2 SNEGSKA (reference sequence).

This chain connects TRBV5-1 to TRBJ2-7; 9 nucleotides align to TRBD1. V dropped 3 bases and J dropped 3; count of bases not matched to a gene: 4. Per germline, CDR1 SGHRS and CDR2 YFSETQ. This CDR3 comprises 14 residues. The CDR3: CASSSTGGIYEQYF. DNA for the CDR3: TGCGCCAGCAGCTCGACAGGGGGAATCTACGAGCAGTACTTC.

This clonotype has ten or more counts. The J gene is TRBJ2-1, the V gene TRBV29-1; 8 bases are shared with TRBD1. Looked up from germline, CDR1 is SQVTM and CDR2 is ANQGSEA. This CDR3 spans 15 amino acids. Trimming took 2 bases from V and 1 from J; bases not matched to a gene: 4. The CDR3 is CSVEWTGKSYNEQFF. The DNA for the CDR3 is TGCAGCGTTGAATGGACAGGGAAATCCTACAATGAGCAGTTCTTC.

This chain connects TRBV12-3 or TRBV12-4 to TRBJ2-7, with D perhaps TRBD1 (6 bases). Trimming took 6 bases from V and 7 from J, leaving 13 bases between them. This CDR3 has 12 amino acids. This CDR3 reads CASRGAGREQYF. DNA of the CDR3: TGTGCCAGCAGGGGGGCAGGGCGGGAGCAGTACTTC.

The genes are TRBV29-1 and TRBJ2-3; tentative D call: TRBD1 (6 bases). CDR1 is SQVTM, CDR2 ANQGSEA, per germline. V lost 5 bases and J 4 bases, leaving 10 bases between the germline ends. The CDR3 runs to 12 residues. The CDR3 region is CSVWGLADTQYF. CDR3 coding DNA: TGCAGCGTTTGGGGGCTTGCAGATACGCAGTATTTT.